This T cell receptor beta chain was identified during a study of human thymus T cells. The V gene's germline CDR1 is SGHDT and CDR2 YYEEEE. Germline trimming cut 7 bases from V and 7 bases from J; bases unmatched to any gene: 9. The CDR3 is 13 amino acids. Here immunoSEQ multiplex PCR was the method, and the copy in TCRdb shows in-frame clones only, minus some. The profile shows some 130,000 clones, about 93% of them singletons. During corrective heart surgery, resections were taken, and the thymus tissue came from them. This receptor was identified in a boy under two years old with a congenital heart defect but otherwise immunologically healthy. Material: thymus tissue. The V and J genes are TRBV5-6 and TRBJ2-5; 8 positions agree with TRBD1. The CDR3 nucleotides are TGTGCCAGCGTCCGCGGACAGGGAGGGACCCAGTACTTC. It is translated as CASVRGQGGTQYF.